These 18 T cell receptor beta chains originate from one sample sequenced in a study of Ad26.COV2.S vaccination and SARS-CoV-2 variants. Only in-frame clones appear in the TCRdb table, and some are missing; sequencing was by immunoSEQ multiplex PCR. The table includes 300,000 to 350,000 clones, over 80% detected once. Treatment of the sample: roughly 18 received Ad26.COV2.S at low or high dose, single or two shots; five or six received placebo; per-sample allocation not given. Samples analyzed were those drawn on day 63 after the first vaccine or placebo injection. This material consisted of peripheral blood, taken in a trial of Ad26.COV2.S vaccine versus placebo. These receptors came from a person between 18 and 60 years old who received the Ad26.COV2.S COVID-19 vaccine or a placebo.

This clone showed up just a few times. The chain links TRBV28 to TRBJ1-6, with a weak D call TRBD1 (5 bases). Trimming cost V 0 bases and J 10 bases, with 16 bases left between them. Per the germline V gene, CDR1 is MDHEN and CDR2 is SYDVKM. This CDR3 region has 16 residues. The DNA of the CDR3 is TGTGCCAGCAGTTTATGGGGGGGAGAGGCAGGGTCACCCCTCCACTTT. It is translated as CASSLWGGEAGSPLHF. The complete variable domain, with remaining parts taken from reference TRBV28 and TRBJ1-6, reads DVKVTQSSRYLVKRTGEKVFLECVQDMDHENMFWYRQDPGLGLRLIYFSYDVKMKEKGDIPEGYSVSREKKERFSLILESASTNQTSMYLCASSLWGGEAGSPLHFGNGTRLTVT.

The genes are TRBV11-3 and TRBJ2-5, with TRBD1 matching 12 bases. CDR3 length: 19 amino acids. The germline gives CDR1 SGHNT, CDR2 YENEEA. After removal of 2 bases from V and 5 bases from J, the junction contained 15 bases not matched to a gene. CDR3 protein: CASSLLPGQGANLEETQYF. As DNA, the CDR3 is TGTGCCAGCAGCTTATTACCGGGACAGGGGGCGAATTTAGAGGAGACCCAGTACTTC.

V gene TRBV11-2 combines with J gene TRBJ1-2, with a weak D call TRBD1 (5 bases). V was trimmed by 4 bases and J by 2 bases, leaving 11 bases between them. The CDR3 is 14 residues long. Germline assignment: CDR1 SGHAT and CDR2 FQNNGV. The CDR3: CASSSSQGNYGYTF. The CDR3 DNA reads as TGTGCCAGCAGCTCCTCTCAGGGAAACTATGGCTACACCTTC.

This chain links TRBV3-1 (or the pseudogene TRBV3-2) with TRBJ2-7; D is ambiguous. Germline V gene sequence: CDR1 LGHDT, CDR2 YNNKEL (reference sequence). This CDR3 has 13 residues. Between the trimmed V and J ends, which lost 0 bases and 5 bases, there was a span of 8 bases. The CDR3 protein is CASSQDRQDEQYF. Here the CDR3 DNA reads TGTGCCAGCAGCCAAGATCGTCAGGACGAGCAGTACTTC.

CDR3 sequence: CASSQITGGAGANVLTF. In DNA, the CDR3 is TGTGCCAGCAGCCAAATTACAGGGGGAGCTGGGGCCAACGTCCTGACTTTC. The V call is TRBV4-2, the J call TRBJ2-6; 8 positions match TRBD1. Germline V CDR1 and CDR2: LGHNA, YNFKEQ. The V gene end was trimmed by 2 bases and the J gene end by 2 bases; junction bases not matched to a gene: 5. The CDR3 runs to 17 residues.

This chain links TRBV30 with TRBJ1-2, with 8 bases identical to TRBD1. This CDR3 has 14 residues. V shed 3 bases, J shed 3 bases, and the junction held 6 bases outside the gene matches. Germline lookup yields CDR1 GTSNPN and CDR2 SVGIG (reference sequence). The CDR3 DNA is TGTGCCTGGAGCCAAGGACAGGGAGACTATGGCTACACCTTC. Translation: CAWSQGQGDYGYTF.

The chain links TRBV7-9 to TRBJ1-2; tentative D call: TRBD1 (5 bases). Per germline, CDR1 SEHNR and CDR2 FQNEAQ (reference sequence). The CDR3 is 15 residues long. V was trimmed by 1 base and J by 2 bases, leaving 11 bases between them. The CDR3 region has the DNA TGTGCCAGCAGCTTAGGAAGGGACGGGAACTATGGCTACACCTTC. It translates to CASSLGRDGNYGYTF.

This chain connects TRBV15 to TRBJ2-1; 10 bases line up with TRBD1. CDR1 and CDR2 (germline): LNHNV, YYDKDF (reference sequence). V shed 1 base and J 7 bases; nucleotides not matched to a gene: 7. The CDR3 loop spans 16 amino acids. CDR3 DNA sequence: TGTGCCACCAGCAGAGTGAGGACAGGGGGATTTAATGAGCAGTTCTTC. Translated: CATSRVRTGGFNEQFF.

A single count supports this clone. The V call is TRBV5-1, the J call TRBJ2-3; the match to TRBD2 covers 8 bases. Germline lookup yields CDR1 SGHRS and CDR2 YFSETQ. V lost 3 bases and J lost 5; bases outside the gene matches: 8. The CDR3 runs 15 residues. CDR3 sequence (DNA): TGCGCCAGCAGCTCCCGGGGTAGCGGGGTAGATACGCAGTATTTT. Protein sequence: CASSSRGSGVDTQYF.

The chain combines TRBV6-1 with TRBJ1-2; perhaps TRBD1 as D (6 bases). Germline CDR1 MNHNS, CDR2 SASEGT. The CDR3 is made up of 15 amino acids. Deletions cut 2 bases from V and 4 bases from J, with 14 bases between. In nucleotides, the CDR3 is TGTGCCAGCAGTGAAATATCGTCAGGGGCCTATGGCTACACCTTC. Amino acids: CASSEISSGAYGYTF.

Regarding this clone: The junction shows a germline mismatch at one end, possibly a read error. V and J are TRBV7-3 and TRBJ2-7; no clear D gene. The CDR3 has 14 amino acids. Germline V gene lookup returns CDR1 SGHTA and CDR2 FQGTGA. The CDR3 bases are TGTGCCAGCACCTTACAGAACATGACCTACGAGCAGTACTTC. Its protein product is CASTLQNMTYEQYF.

V and J are TRBV19 and TRBJ1-1; D perhaps matches TRBD1 (5 bases). Germline V gene sequence: CDR1 LNHDA, CDR2 SQIVND (reference sequence). Between the trimmed V and J ends, which lost 5 bases and 1 base, there was a span of 14 bases. The CDR3 length is 15 residues. This CDR3 reads CASSPRQTQNTEAFF. The DNA for the CDR3 is TGTGCCAGTAGTCCACGACAGACTCAGAACACTGAAGCTTTCTTT.

This clone came up once. V gene TRBV19 combines with J gene TRBJ2-1; a possible D gene is TRBD1 (7 bases). CDR1 is LNHDA and CDR2 is SQIVND in the germline V gene (reference sequence). V dropped 6 bases and J dropped 4 bases, with 13 bases sitting between them. The CDR3 contains 14 residues. CDR3 amino acids: CASSAGQRYNEQFF. CDR3 sequence (DNA): TGTGCCAGTAGCGCGGGACAGAGATACAATGAGCAGTTCTTC.

The rearrangement joins TRBV7-3 to TRBJ2-7; 11 bases fit TRBD1. Germline-derived CDR1 and CDR2 are SGHTA and FQGTGA. The V gene end was trimmed by 1 base and the J gene end by 3 bases; junction bases not matched to a gene: 5. The CDR3 consists of 16 residues. This chain's CDR3 is CASSLSPGQGVYEQYF. In nucleotides, the CDR3 is TGTGCCAGCAGCTTAAGTCCGGGACAGGGGGTCTACGAGCAGTACTTC. The entire variable domain, with the rest obtained from reference TRBV7-3 and TRBJ2-7, is as follows: GAGVSQTPSNKVTEKGKYVELRCDPISGHTALYWYRQSLGQGPEFLIYFQGTGAADDSGLPNDRFFAVRPEGSVSTLKIQRTERGDSAVYLCASSLSPGQGVYEQYFGPGTRLTVT.

The genes are TRBV9 and TRBJ2-2; D could derive from TRBD1 or TRBD2 (6 bases each). The CDR3 has 17 residues. V lost 0 bases and J 1 base, leaving 13 bases between the germline ends. From germline, CDR1 is SGDLS and CDR2 YYNGEE. The CDR3 nucleotides read TGTGCCAGCAGCGTAGTACCCGGGGGCGGGAACACCGGGGAGCTGTTTTTT. This sequence encodes CASSVVPGGGNTGELFF.

This clone was seen once. The rearrangement joins TRBV28 to TRBJ2-2; the D is unclear. This CDR3 is built from 13 residues. Germline loops: CDR1 MDHEN, CDR2 SYDVKM. The V end lost 3 bases, the J end lost 2 bases, and 4 bases lay between the germline ends. CDR3 residues: CASSFVNTGELFF. The CDR3 DNA follows: TGTGCCAGCAGTTTCGTAAACACCGGGGAGCTGTTTTTT.

V and J are TRBV28 and TRBJ2-3; D may correspond to TRBD1 or TRBD2 (5 bases each). The CDR3 consists of 14 residues. The ends were cut back, 3 bases at V and 2 bases at J, with 9 bases in the middle. The germline CDR1 and CDR2 sequences are MDHEN and SYDVKM. Here the CDR3 DNA reads TGTGCCAGCAGTTTGGTGGGGACCACAGATACGCAGTATTTT. Its protein product is CASSLVGTTDTQYF.

This chain connects TRBV5-6 to TRBJ1-5; 7 bases agree with TRBD1. CDR3 length equals 15 residues. The V gene's germline CDR1 is SGHDT and CDR2 YYEEEE. V trimming: 4 bases; J trimming: 6 bases; junction bases outside the gene matches: 10. The CDR3 spells CASSTRDSFGQPQHF. The CDR3, as DNA: TGTGCCAGCAGCACCCGGGACAGCTTCGGTCAGCCCCAGCATTTT.